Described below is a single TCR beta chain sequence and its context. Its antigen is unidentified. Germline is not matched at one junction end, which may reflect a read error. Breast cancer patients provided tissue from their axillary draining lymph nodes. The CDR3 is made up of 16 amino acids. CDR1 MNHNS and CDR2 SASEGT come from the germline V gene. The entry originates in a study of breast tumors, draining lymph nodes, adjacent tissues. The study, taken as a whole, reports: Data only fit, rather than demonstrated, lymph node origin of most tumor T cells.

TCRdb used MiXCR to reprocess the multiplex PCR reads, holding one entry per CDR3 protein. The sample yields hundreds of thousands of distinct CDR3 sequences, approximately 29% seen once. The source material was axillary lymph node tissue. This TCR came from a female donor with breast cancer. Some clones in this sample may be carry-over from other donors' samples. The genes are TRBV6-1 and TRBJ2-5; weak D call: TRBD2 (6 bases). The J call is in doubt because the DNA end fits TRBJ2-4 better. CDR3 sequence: CASSEGGLLARNIQYF. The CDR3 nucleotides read TGTGCCAGCAGTGAAGGGGGACTTCTAGCCAGAAACATTCAGTACTTC.